This T cell receptor (beta chain) originates from a study of post-analysis software for immune sequencing data. Overall study: Relapsing-remitting, secondary progressive and progressive-relapsing forms made up the multiple sclerosis disease courses.

Overall study results and limits: Controls showed significantly higher normalized Chao1 diversity than did multiple sclerosis patients.

Comment on this clonotype: What it binds is unknown.

Every TCR beta cDNA library bore unique molecular identifiers. The T cell input of about 0.95 to 11 million gave roughly 500,000 cDNA molecules. TCRdb called the PCR reads again in MiXCR, with one record for every CDR3 protein. The top ten clones hold over 4% of a sample with 740,000 or so distinct CDR3 sequences, roughly 50% of them seen once. This receptor was obtained from a girl between 10 and 17 years old with multiple sclerosis. Sequencing was carried out using blood.

CDR3 in DNA: TGTGCCAGCAGCTGGACAGGGAAGAACACTGAAGCTTTCTTT. Amino acids: CASSWTGKNTEAFF. The V call is TRBV7-9, the J call TRBJ1-1; 8 nucleotides match TRBD1. Looked up from germline, CDR1 is SEHNR and CDR2 is FQNEAQ (reference sequence). V gave up 4 bases and J gave up 1 base; unmatched junction bases: 2. This CDR3 has 14 residues.